This T cell receptor beta chain was captured by sequencing in a study of shared clonotypes between healthy human individuals. DNA input for the unsorted PBMC replicate PCRs was approximately 300 ng, 25,000 to 35,000 T cell genomes. Data came from immunoSEQ multiplex PCR; TCRdb stores just in-frame clones and leaves some out. This table has around 450,000 clones, 75% to 85% appearing once. The CDR3 loop spans 15 amino acids. Germline V gene sequence: CDR1 LGHNA, CDR2 YNFKEQ. The V gene end was trimmed by 0 bases and the J gene end by 4 bases; junction bases not matched to a gene: 5. The source is a woman in her thirties or forties in good health. Some clones in this sample may be carry-over from other donors' samples. The sample was PBMCs. This rearrangement joins TRBV4-2 to TRBJ1-1; 7 positions agree with TRBD1. This CDR3 is CASSQEQGLSTEAFF. The CDR3 coding sequence is TGTGCCAGCAGCCAAGAACAGGGGTTGAGCACTGAAGCTTTCTTT.